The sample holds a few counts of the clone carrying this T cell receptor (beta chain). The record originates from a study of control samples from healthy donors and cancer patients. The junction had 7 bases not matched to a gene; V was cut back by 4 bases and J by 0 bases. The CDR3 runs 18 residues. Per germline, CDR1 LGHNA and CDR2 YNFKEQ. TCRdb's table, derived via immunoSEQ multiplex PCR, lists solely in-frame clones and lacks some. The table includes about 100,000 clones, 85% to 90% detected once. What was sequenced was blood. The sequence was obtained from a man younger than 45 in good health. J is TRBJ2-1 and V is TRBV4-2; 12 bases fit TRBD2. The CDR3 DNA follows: TGTGCCAGCAGCCCCGCTAGCGGGGGGGGGAACTCCTACAATGAGCAGTTCTTC. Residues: CASSPASGGGNSYNEQFF.